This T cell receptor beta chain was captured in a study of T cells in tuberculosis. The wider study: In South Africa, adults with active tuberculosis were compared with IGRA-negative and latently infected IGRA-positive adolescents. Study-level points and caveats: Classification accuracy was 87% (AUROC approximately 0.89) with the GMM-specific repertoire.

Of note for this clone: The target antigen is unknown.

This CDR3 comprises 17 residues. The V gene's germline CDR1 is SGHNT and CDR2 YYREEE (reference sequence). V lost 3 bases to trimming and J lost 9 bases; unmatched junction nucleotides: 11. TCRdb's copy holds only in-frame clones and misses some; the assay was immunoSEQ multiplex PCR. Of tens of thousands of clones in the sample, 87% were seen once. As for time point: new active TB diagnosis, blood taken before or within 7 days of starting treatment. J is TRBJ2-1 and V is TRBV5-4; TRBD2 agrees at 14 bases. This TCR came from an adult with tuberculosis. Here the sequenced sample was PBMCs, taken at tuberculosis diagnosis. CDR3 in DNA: TGTGCCAGCAGCTCCCCGACTAGCGGGAGGGAATCGGGTGAGCAGTTCTTC. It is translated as CASSSPTSGRESGEQFF.